This TCR beta chain was retrieved from a study of ipilimumab plus nivolumab after autologous stem cell transplantation. On the study more broadly: Patients received a median of about five ipilimumab and about 8 nivolumab doses. Study-wide results and caveats: The authors say TCR, Treg and microbiome findings warrant further study.

The count of this clone is one. Its specificity is unknown. This table comes from immunoSEQ multiplex PCR, and its TCRdb copy is limited to in-frame clones, with some not included. This table holds about 19,000 clones, about four fifths found once. This CDR3 region has 16 residues. Per the germline V gene, CDR1 is SGHAT and CDR2 is FQNNGV. Trimming removed 0 bases from V and 5 bases from J; junction bases left unmatched: 8. Ipilimumab, 1 mg/kg, started 14 to 28 days after autologous transplant. Through week 26, nivolumab 3 mg/kg IV was given weeks 1, 4, 7, 10, then biweekly. The receptor's source is a male donor with diffuse large B-cell lymphoma. Source: PBMCs, taken in a trial of ipilimumab plus nivolumab as post-transplant consolidation. The chain employs TRBV11-2 and TRBJ2-5; 8 bases are a match to TRBD2. The CDR3 nucleotides are TGTGCCAGCAGCTTAGAGGGACTAGGCTATACGGAGACCCAGTACTTC. Translating it yields CASSLEGLGYTETQYF. Using reference TRBV11-2 and TRBJ2-5 for the parts outside the CDR3, the full variable domain is EAGVAQSPRYKIIEKRQSVAFWCNPISGHATLYWYQQILGQGPKLLIQFQNNGVVDDSQLPKDRFSAERLKGVDSTLKIQPAKLEDSAVYLCASSLEGLGYTETQYFGPGTRLLVL.